A single sample is the source of the 27 T cell receptor beta chains below, sequenced in a study of blood T cell repertoires in COVID-19. Clones were read by immunoSEQ multiplex PCR, and TCRdb kept only the in-frame ones, dropping some. Of fewer than 85,000 clones listed, roughly 90% are singletons. Sequenced sample: peripheral blood. The receptors come from a human donor in a cohort sampled during active COVID-19.

The chain has TRBV15 and TRBJ2-5, with 14 bases that match TRBD2. This CDR3 has 16 residues. Looked up from germline, CDR1 is LNHNV and CDR2 is YYDKDF (reference sequence). Unmatched junction bases numbered 5, after V lost 3 bases and J lost 5 bases. The CDR3 DNA reads TGTGCCACCAGCAGGCAGACTAGCGGGGGGGCTGAGACCCAGTACTTC. Protein: CATSRQTSGGAETQYF.

The V and J genes are TRBV25-1 and TRBJ2-3; 9 nucleotides agree with TRBD1. Germline loops: CDR1 MGHDK, CDR2 SYGVNS. The J segment lost 2 bases and the V segment lost 6 bases, leaving 9 bases of the junction unmatched. CDR3 length equals 16 residues. The CDR3 DNA sequence: TGTGCCAGCAGCCCGACCGGGACAGGGAACACAGATACGCAGTATTTT. It yields the protein CASSPTGTGNTDTQYF.

This chain joins TRBV4-1 and TRBJ1-4, with 7 bases matching TRBD1. The CDR3 sequence is 16 residues long. V lost 3 bases to trimming and J lost 3 bases; unmatched junction nucleotides: 7. The germline gives CDR1 MGHRA, CDR2 YSYEKL. Here the CDR3 DNA reads TGCGCCAGCAGCCAGCCCTGGACAGGTTCTAATGAAAAACTGTTTTTT. Residues: CASSQPWTGSNEKLFF.

J is TRBJ2-2 and V is TRBV5-1; TRBD1 matches 9 bases. The V and J ends lost 5 bases and 4 bases, in that order; junction bases with no gene match: 6. In germline, CDR1 is SGHRS, CDR2 YFSETQ. This CDR3 spans 15 amino acids. CDR3 region: CASSSGQGVTGELFF. The CDR3 region has the DNA TGCGCCAGCAGTTCGGGACAGGGCGTCACCGGGGAGCTGTTTTTT.

The CDR3 protein is CASSSRTGDYEQYF. The CDR3, as DNA: TGTGCCAGCAGCTCAAGGACAGGGGACTACGAGCAGTACTTC. The rearrangement links TRBV7-2 to TRBJ2-7; TRBD1 agrees at 9 bases. Unmatched junction bases numbered 4, after V lost 4 bases and J lost 3 bases. Germline V CDR1 and CDR2: SGHTA, FQGNSA. The CDR3 is 14 residues long.

The CDR3 loop reads CASRSPSQGAREQYF. The CDR3 bases are TGTGCCAGCCGATCCCCGTCACAGGGGGCTCGAGAGCAGTACTTC. The chain combines TRBV27 with TRBJ2-7, with 9 bases fitting TRBD1. Looked up from germline, CDR1 is MNHEY and CDR2 is SMNVEV (reference sequence). The CDR3 runs 15 residues. Trimming cost V 8 bases and J 7 bases; bases outside gene matches: 15.

The chain has TRBV10-3 and TRBJ2-7, with TRBD1 matching over 9 bases. J lost 4 bases, V lost 5 bases, and 9 bases had no gene match. In germline, CDR1 is ENHRY, CDR2 SYGVKD. The CDR3 consists of 15 residues. The CDR3 DNA follows: TGTGCCATCAGTATCCCCGGGACAGGGAGTTACGAGCAGTACTTC. Protein product: CAISIPGTGSYEQYF.

This clone was recorded only once. V is TRBV20-1 and J is TRBJ2-5; unclear D gene. Trimming shortened V by 0 bases and J by 5 bases, and 4 bases separated the two germline ends. Germline assignment: CDR1 DFQATT and CDR2 SNEGSKA (reference sequence). The CDR3 has 11 residues. DNA of the CDR3: TGCAGTGCTAGAGATCGGGAGACCCAGTACTTC. This sequence encodes CSARDRETQYF.

This chain connects TRBV4-1 to TRBJ2-5; D might be TRBD2 (5 bases). Trimming removed 0 bases at V and 2 bases at J, with 7 bases between. There are 14 residues in the CDR3. Germline V gives CDR1 MGHRA, CDR2 YSYEKL. CDR3 in amino acids: CASSQDRGQETQYF. The CDR3 nucleotides read TGCGCCAGCAGCCAAGATCGGGGTCAAGAGACCCAGTACTTC.

V usage is TRBV19 and J usage is TRBJ2-1; 8 nucleotides align to TRBD1. CDR3 length: 16 amino acids. Germline-derived CDR1 and CDR2 are LNHDA and SQIVND (reference sequence). With V trimmed by 1 base and J by 3 bases, 5 bases remained unmatched. CDR3 nucleotides: TGTGCCAGTAGTATAGTGCAGGGGGCTGTCTACAATGAGCAGTTCTTC. Amino acids: CASSIVQGAVYNEQFF. The whole variable domain, filled in from reference TRBV19 and TRBJ2-1, reads DGGITQSPKYLFRKEGQNVTLSCEQNLNHDAMYWYRQDPGQGLRLIYYSQIVNDFQKGDIAEGYSVSREKKESFPLTVTSAQKNPTAFYLCASSIVQGAVYNEQFFGPGTRLTVL.

V is TRBV6-1 and J is TRBJ1-6; no definite D call. Germline V CDR1 and CDR2: MNHNS, SASEGT. With 2 bases removed from V and 2 bases from J, the gap between germline ends came to 10 bases. The CDR3 has 16 residues. The CDR3 loop reads CASSEIGGTYNSPLHF. Written as DNA, the CDR3 is TGTGCCAGCAGTGAAATAGGAGGGACCTATAATTCACCCCTCCACTTT.

The chain combines TRBV11-2 with TRBJ1-5, with 7 bases matching TRBD1. This CDR3 spans 16 amino acids. In germline, CDR1 is SGHAT, CDR2 FQNNGV. Trimming cost V 4 bases and J 3 bases; bases outside gene matches: 9. The CDR3 is CASSSRSRGNNQPQHF. CDR3 coding DNA: TGTGCCAGCAGCTCCAGAAGCAGGGGGAACAATCAGCCCCAGCATTTT.

CDR3 sequence: CASSLALGPYEQYF. The CDR3 nucleotides read TGTGCCAGCAGCTTGGCTCTAGGCCCCTACGAGCAGTACTTC. The rearrangement joins TRBV5-4 to TRBJ2-7, with unresolved D. The CDR3 runs to 14 residues. V lost 0 bases to trimming and J lost 2 bases, with 9 bases between them. From germline, CDR1 is SGHNT and CDR2 YYREEE (reference sequence).

This rearrangement joins TRBV3-1 (or the pseudogene TRBV3-2) to TRBJ2-7; 10 nucleotides match TRBD1. This CDR3 is built from 16 residues. The V gene end was trimmed by 2 bases and the J gene end by 5 bases; junction bases not matched to a gene: 9. Germline V gene sequence: CDR1 LGHDT, CDR2 YNNKEL (reference sequence). CDR3 DNA: TGTGCCAGCAGCCAAACCCTGACAGGGGGCCTGGACGAGCAGTACTTC. Protein product: CASSQTLTGGLDEQYF.

V usage is TRBV9 and J usage is TRBJ2-1, with D possibly matching TRBD2 (6 bases). Trimming cost V 3 bases and J 9 bases, with 13 bases left between them. This CDR3 contains 13 residues. Germline V lookup: CDR1 SGDLS, CDR2 YYNGEE. The CDR3 is CASSDGGGGEQFF. The CDR3 nucleotides are TGTGCCAGCAGCGACGGGGGTGGCGGTGAGCAGTTCTTC.

The chain is built from TRBV19 and TRBJ1-4, with TRBD1 identical over 7 bases. Per germline, CDR1 LNHDA and CDR2 SQIVND (reference sequence). CDR3 length equals 14 residues. Trimming removed 7 bases from V and 3 bases from J; junction bases left unmatched: 5. The CDR3 loop is CASIAGQPNEKLFF. The DNA of the CDR3 is TGTGCCAGTATTGCGGGACAGCCTAATGAAAAACTGTTTTTT.

V usage is TRBV5-5 and J usage is TRBJ1-5, with D perhaps TRBD1 (6 bases). Germline assignment: CDR1 SGHKS and CDR2 YYEKEE (reference sequence). Trimming left V 2 bases short and J 2 bases short, with 11 bases between. The CDR3 length is 15 residues. The chain's CDR3 is CASSFSGDRNQPQHF. The CDR3 nucleotides are TGTGCCAGCAGCTTTTCAGGGGACCGCAATCAGCCCCAGCATTTT.

V gene TRBV4-1 combines with J gene TRBJ1-5; D might be TRBD1 (6 bases). Per the germline V gene, CDR1 is MGHRA and CDR2 is YSYEKL. Between the trimmed V and J ends, which lost 0 bases and 5 bases, there was a span of 11 bases. The CDR3 has 15 residues. This chain's CDR3 is CASSQDAGADQPQHF. In DNA, the CDR3 is TGCGCCAGCAGCCAAGATGCAGGGGCGGATCAGCCCCAGCATTTT.

J is TRBJ2-7 and V is TRBV29-1, with D perhaps matching TRBD1 (5 bases). V lost 4 bases to trimming and J lost 0 bases, with 10 bases between them. Germline assignment: CDR1 SQVTM and CDR2 ANQGSEA. This CDR3 region has 13 residues. CDR3 protein: CSVGQPSSYEQYF. In nucleotides, the CDR3 is TGCAGCGTTGGACAGCCGAGCTCCTACGAGCAGTACTTC.

This chain uses TRBV9 with TRBJ2-7, with TRBD2 identical over 7 bases. CDR1 and CDR2 from the germline V gene are SGDLS and YYNGEE. The CDR3 spans 16 residues. Trimming took 0 bases from V and 2 from J; bases not matched to a gene: 8. The CDR3 reads CASSVGGSGLPYEQYF. Here the CDR3 DNA reads TGTGCCAGCAGCGTAGGAGGTAGCGGGCTTCCCTACGAGCAGTACTTC.

The chain combines TRBV9 with TRBJ2-2; the D gene is possibly TRBD2 (6 bases). Trimming pared 4 bases from V and 2 bases from J, leaving 15 bases between. Germline V CDR1 and CDR2: SGDLS, YYNGEE. This CDR3 is built from 16 residues. In DNA form, the CDR3 reads TGTGCCAGCAGCCCCCAACCAGGACTAAACACCGGGGAGCTGTTTTTT. Protein sequence: CASSPQPGLNTGELFF.

The chain carries TRBV21-1 and TRBJ1-2. TRBV21-1 is given as a pseudogene. The CDR3 extends over 14 amino acids. The chain's CDR3 is CASSKVGSDYGYTF. CDR3 DNA sequence: TGTGCCAGCAGCAAAGTCGGGTCAGACTATGGCTACACCTTC.

The chain employs TRBV24-1 and TRBJ2-5; TRBD1 agrees at 7 bases. Germline CDR1 is KGHDR and CDR2 is SFDVKD. The CDR3 extends over 16 amino acids. The trim removed 4 bases at V and 0 bases at J, leaving 7 bases unmatched. The CDR3 is CATSEMGQQYQETQYF. The CDR3 DNA sequence: TGTGCCACCAGTGAAATGGGACAGCAGTACCAAGAGACCCAGTACTTC.

The rearrangement links TRBV10-3 to TRBJ1-1; a weak D match, TRBD1 (5 bases). Germline CDR1 reads ENHRY; CDR2 reads SYGVKD. This CDR3 region has 14 residues. Trimming left V 2 bases short and J 5 bases short, with 12 bases between. For the CDR3, the DNA is TGTGCCATCAGTGAGGTAGCGGAGGGGACTGAAGCTTTCTTT. Encoded protein: CAISEVAEGTEAFF.

The V and J genes are TRBV5-4 and TRBJ2-1, with 9 nucleotides matching TRBD1. Germline values: CDR1 SGHNT, CDR2 YYREEE (reference sequence). Germline trimming cut 6 bases from V and 6 bases from J; bases unmatched to any gene: 10. The length of the CDR3 is 15 residues. CDR3 loop: CASTTTPTGGNEQFF. The CDR3 DNA reads as TGTGCCAGCACCACAACCCCGACAGGGGGCAATGAGCAGTTCTTC.

V usage is TRBV4-2 and J usage is TRBJ2-3, with 13 nucleotides matching TRBD2. The germline gives CDR1 LGHNA, CDR2 YNFKEQ. Trimming removed 0 bases from V and 4 bases from J; junction bases left unmatched: 1. This CDR3 region has 16 residues. DNA for the CDR3: TGTGCCAGCAGCCAAGATGGACTAGCGGGAGCAGATACGCAGTATTTT. This encodes CASSQDGLAGADTQYF.

On this clone: This same CDR3 is encoded by further DNA sequences in the sample. This chain uses TRBV5-1 with TRBJ2-1; possible D gene TRBD2, 6 bases. V lost 0 bases to trimming and J lost 0 bases, with 7 bases between them. CDR3 length equals 15 residues. The germline gives CDR1 SGHRS, CDR2 YFSETQ. CDR3 in amino acids: CASSLDGGSYNEQFF. As DNA, the CDR3 is TGCGCCAGCAGCTTGGACGGGGGCTCCTACAATGAGCAGTTCTTC. Looking up the rest from reference TRBV5-1 and TRBJ2-1 gives the full variable domain: KAGVTQTPRYLIKTRGQQVTLSCSPISGHRSVSWYQQTPGQGLQFLFEYFSETQRNKGNFPGRFSGRQFSNSRSEMNVSTLELGDSALYLCASSLDGGSYNEQFFGPGTRLTVL.